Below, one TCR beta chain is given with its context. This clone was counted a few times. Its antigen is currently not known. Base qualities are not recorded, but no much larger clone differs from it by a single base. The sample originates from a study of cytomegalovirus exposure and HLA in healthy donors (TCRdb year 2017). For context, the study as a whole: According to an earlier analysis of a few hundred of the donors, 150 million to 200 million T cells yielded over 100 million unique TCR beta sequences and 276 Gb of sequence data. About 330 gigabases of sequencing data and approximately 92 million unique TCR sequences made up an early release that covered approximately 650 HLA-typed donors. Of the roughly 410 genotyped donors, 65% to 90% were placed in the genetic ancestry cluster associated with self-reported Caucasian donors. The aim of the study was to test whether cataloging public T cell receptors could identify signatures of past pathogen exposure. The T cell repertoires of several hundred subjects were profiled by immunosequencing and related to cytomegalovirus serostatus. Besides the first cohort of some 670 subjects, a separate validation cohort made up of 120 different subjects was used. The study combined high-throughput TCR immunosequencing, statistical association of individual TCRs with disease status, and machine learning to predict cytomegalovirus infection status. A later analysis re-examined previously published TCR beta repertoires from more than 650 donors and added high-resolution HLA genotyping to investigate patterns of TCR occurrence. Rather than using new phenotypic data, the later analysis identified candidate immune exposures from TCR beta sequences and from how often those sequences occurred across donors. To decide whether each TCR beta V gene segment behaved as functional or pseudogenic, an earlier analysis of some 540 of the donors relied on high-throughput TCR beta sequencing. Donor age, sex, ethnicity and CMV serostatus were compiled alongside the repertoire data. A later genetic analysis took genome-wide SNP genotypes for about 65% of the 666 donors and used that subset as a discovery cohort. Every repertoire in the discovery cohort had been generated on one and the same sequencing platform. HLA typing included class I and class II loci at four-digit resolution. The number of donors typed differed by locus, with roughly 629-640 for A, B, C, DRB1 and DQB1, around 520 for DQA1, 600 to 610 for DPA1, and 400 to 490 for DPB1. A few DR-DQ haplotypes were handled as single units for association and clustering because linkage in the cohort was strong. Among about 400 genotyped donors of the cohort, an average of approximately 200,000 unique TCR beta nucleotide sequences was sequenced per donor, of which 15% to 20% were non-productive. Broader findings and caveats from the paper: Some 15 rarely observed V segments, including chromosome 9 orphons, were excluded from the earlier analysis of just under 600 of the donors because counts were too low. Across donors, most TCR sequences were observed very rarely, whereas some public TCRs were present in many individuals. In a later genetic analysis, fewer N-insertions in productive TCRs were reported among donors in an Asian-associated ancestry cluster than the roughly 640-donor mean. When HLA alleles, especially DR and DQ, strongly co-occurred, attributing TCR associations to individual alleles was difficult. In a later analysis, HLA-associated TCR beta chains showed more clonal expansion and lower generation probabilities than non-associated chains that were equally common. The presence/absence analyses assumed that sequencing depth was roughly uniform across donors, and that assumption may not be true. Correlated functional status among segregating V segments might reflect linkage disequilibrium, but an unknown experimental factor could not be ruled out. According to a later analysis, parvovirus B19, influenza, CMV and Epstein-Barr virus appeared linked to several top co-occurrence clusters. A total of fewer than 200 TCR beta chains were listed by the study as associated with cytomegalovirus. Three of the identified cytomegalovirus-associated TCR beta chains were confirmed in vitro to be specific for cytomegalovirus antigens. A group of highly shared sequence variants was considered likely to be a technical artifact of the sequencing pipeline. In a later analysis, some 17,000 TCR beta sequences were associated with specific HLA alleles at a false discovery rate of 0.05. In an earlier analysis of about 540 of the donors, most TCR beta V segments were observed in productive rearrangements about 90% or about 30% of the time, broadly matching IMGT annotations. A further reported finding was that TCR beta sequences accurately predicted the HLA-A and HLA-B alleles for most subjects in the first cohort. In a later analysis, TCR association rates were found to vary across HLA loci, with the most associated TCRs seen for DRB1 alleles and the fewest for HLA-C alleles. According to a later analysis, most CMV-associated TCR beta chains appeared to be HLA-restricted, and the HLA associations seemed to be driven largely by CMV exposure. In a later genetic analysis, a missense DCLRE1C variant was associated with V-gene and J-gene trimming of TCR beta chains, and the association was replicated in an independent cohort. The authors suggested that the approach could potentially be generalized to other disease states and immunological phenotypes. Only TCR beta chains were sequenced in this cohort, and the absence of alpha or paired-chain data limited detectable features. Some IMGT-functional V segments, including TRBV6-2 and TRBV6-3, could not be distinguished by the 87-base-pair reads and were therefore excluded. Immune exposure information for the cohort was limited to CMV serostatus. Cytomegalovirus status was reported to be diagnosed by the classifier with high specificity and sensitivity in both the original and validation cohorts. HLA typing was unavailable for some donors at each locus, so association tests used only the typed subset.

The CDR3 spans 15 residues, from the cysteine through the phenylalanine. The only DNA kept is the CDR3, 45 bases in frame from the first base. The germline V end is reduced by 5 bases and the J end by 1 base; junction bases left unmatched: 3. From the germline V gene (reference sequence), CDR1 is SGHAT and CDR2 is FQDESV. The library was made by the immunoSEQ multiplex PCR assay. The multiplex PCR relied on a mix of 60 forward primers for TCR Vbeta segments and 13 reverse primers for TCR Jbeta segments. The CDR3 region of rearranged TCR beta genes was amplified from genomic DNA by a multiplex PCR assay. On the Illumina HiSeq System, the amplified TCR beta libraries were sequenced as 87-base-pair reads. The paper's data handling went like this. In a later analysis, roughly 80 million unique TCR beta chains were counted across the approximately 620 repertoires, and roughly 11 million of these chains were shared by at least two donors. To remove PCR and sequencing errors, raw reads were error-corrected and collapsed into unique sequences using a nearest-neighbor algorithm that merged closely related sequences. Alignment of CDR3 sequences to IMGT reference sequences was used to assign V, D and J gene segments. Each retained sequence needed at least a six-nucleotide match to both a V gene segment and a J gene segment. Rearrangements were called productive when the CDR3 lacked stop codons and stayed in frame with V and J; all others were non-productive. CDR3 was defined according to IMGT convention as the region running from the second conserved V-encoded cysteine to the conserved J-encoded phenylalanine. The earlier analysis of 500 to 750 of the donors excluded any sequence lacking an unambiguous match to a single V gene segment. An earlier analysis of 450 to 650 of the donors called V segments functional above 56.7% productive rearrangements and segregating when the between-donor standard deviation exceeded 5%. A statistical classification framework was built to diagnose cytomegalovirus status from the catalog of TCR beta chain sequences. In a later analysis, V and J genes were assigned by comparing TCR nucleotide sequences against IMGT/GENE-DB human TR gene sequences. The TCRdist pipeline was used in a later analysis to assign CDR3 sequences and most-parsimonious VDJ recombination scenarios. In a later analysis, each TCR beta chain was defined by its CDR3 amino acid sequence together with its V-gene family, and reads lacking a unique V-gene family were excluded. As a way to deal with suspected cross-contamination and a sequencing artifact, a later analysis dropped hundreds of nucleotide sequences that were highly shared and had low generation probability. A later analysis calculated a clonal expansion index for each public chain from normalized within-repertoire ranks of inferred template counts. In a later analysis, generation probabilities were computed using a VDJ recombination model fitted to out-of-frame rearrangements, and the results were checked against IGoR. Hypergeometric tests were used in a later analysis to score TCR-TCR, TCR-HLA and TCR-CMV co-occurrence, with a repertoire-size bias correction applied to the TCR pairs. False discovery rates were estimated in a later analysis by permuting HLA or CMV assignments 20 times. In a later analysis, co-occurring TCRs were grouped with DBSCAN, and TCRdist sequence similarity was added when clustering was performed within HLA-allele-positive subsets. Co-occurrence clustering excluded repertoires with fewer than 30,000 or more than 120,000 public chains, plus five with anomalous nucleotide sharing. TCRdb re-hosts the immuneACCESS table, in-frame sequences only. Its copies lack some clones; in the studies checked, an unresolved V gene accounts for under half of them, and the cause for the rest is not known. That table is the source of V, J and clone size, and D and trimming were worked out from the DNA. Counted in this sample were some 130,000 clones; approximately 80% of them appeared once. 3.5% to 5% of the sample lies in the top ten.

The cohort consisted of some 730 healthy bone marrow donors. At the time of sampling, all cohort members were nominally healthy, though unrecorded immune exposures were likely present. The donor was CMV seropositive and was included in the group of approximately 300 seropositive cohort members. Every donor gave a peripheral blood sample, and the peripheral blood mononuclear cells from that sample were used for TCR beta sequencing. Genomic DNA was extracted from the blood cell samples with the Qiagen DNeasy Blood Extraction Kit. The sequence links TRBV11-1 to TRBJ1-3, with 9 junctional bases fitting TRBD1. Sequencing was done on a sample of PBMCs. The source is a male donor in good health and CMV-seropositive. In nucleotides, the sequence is TGTGCCAGCAGCAGACAGGGGGAGTCTGGAAACACCATATATTTT. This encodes CASSRQGESGNTIYF.